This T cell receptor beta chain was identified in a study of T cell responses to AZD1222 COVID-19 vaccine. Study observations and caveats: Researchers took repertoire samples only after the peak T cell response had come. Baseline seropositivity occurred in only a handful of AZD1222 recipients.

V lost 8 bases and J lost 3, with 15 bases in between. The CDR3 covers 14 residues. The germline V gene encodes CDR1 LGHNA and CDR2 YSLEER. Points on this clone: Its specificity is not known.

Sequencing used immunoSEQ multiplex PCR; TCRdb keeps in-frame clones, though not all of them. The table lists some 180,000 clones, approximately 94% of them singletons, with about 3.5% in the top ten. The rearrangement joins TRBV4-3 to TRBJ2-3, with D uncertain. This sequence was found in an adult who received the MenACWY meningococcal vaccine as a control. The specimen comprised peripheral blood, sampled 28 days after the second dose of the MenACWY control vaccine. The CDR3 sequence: CASEEDFRTDTQYF. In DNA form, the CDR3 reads TGCGCCAGCGAGGAAGACTTCCGGACAGATACGCAGTATTTT.